This record covers a single T cell receptor beta chain. Its antigen is currently unknown. Produced via immunoSEQ multiplex PCR; TCRdb's table is partial and in-frame only. In the table there are roughly 130,000 clones, 75% to 90% of which are singletons. These data are taken from a study of identifying expanded T cells in peripheral blood. Overall study findings and caveats: Roughly two-week clone count variance significantly increased as total template count grew. Over approximately two and four weeks, about 17 and 20 clones changed, versus roughly 1.1 between replicates.

The V and J ends lost 3 bases and 0 bases, in that order; junction bases with no gene match: 4. Germline V gene data show CDR1 as SQVTM and CDR2 as ANQGSEA. The length of the CDR3 is 15 residues. During the collection period, no donor immune events like infections were recorded. V usage is TRBV29-1 and J usage is TRBJ2-1, with TRBD2 matching 8 bases. The clonotype was recovered from a person between 18 and 75 years old in good health. Sequencing was done on a sample of blood. CDR3 protein: CSVDSGGISYNEQFF. The CDR3 region has the DNA TGCAGCGTTGATTCGGGAGGGATCTCCTACAATGAGCAGTTCTTC.